A single sample gave rise to the 4 T cell receptor beta chains below, sequenced in a study of beta chain features in type 1 diabetes. Expressed TCRB transcripts were sequenced after all isolated RNA was converted to cDNA. The method was immunoSEQ multiplex PCR; TCRdb's version includes in-frame clones alone and lacks a portion of them. The repertoire holds around 15,000 clones, around 59% seen once, with roughly 0.45% in the top ten. The source material was stem cell memory CD4+ T cells from blood. These TCRs come from a young woman in good health.

The chain carries TRBV5-5 and TRBJ2-7, with D perhaps matching TRBD2 (6 bases). Looked up from germline, CDR1 is SGHKS and CDR2 is YYEKEE (reference sequence). The length of the CDR3 is 15 residues. V shed 0 bases and J shed 0 bases, with 10 bases lying between them. The DNA of the CDR3 is TGTGCCAGCAGCTTGGCCGGGGGAAGCTCCTACGAGCAGTACTTC. This translates into CASSLAGGSSYEQYF.

In the case of this clone: The sample holds other DNA sequences that translate to the same CDR3. The chain uses TRBV18 and TRBJ1-1; D not resolved. CDR1 and CDR2 from the germline V gene are KGHSH and LQKENI. Trimming took off 0 bases at V and 1 base at J, with 9 bases between the two ends. The CDR3 loop spans 15 amino acids. The DNA for the CDR3 is TGTGCCAGCTCACCACCCCTTGGAGGGAACACTGAAGCTTTCTTT. Encoded protein: CASSPPLGGNTEAFF.

The chain is built from TRBV5-1 and TRBJ2-3; 10 nucleotides align to TRBD2. Germline V gene lookup returns CDR1 SGHRS and CDR2 YFSETQ. V was pared by 7 bases and J by 3 bases, with 2 bases of the junction left unmatched. CDR3 size: 13 residues. The CDR3 DNA follows: TGCGCCAGCCAAGCGGGAGGGACAGATACGCAGTATTTT. Amino acids: CASQAGGTDTQYF.

The rearrangement uses TRBV30 and TRBJ2-1, with a weak D call TRBD2 (5 bases). V dropped 1 base and J dropped 12 bases, with 10 bases sitting between them. There are 11 residues in the CDR3. The germline CDR1 and CDR2 sequences are GTSNPN and SVGIG (reference sequence). The CDR3 spells CAWSDSAGQFF. The CDR3 DNA reads as TGTGCCTGGAGTGACTCTGCGGGGCAGTTCTTC.